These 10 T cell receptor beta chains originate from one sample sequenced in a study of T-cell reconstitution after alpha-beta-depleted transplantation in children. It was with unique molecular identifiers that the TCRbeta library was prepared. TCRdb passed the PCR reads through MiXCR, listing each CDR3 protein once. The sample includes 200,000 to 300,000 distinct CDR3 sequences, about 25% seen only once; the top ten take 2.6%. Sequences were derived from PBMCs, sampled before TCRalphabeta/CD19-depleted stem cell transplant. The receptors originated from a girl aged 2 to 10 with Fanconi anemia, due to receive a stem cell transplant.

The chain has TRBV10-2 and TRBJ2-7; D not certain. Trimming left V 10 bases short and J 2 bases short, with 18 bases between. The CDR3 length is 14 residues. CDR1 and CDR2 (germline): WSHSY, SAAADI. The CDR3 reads CATSTPGSAYEQYF. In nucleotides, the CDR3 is TGCGCCACCTCCACCCCGGGTTCGGCCTACGAGCAGTACTTC.

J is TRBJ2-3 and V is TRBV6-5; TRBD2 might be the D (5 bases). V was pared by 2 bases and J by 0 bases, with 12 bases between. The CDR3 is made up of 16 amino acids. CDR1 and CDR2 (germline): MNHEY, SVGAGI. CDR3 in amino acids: CASSYGVWRSTDTQYF. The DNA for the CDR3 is TGTGCCAGCAGTTACGGGGTATGGAGGAGCACAGATACGCAGTATTTT.

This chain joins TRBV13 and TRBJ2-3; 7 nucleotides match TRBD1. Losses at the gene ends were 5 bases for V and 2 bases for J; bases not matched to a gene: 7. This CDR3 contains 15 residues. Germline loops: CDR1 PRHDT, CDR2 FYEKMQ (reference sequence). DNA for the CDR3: TGTGCCAGCAGCCCTAGGACAGGCGACACAGATACGCAGTATTTT. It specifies CASSPRTGDTDTQYF.

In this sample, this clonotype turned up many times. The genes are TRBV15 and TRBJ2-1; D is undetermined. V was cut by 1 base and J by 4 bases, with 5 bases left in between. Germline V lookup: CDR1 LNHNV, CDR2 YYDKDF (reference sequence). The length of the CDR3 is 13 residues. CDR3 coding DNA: TGTGCCACCAGCAGAGTTACTTACAATGAGCAGTTCTTC. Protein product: CATSRVTYNEQFF.

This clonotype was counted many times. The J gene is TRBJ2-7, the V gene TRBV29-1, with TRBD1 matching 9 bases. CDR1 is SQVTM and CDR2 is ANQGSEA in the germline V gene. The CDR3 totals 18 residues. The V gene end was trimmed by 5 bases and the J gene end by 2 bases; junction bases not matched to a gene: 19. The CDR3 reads CSVYGVQTPGQGAYEQYF. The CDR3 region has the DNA TGCAGCGTTTATGGAGTCCAAACTCCGGGACAGGGTGCCTACGAGCAGTACTTC.

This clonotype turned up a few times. The CDR3 protein is CASSESGDREAYEQYF. In nucleotides, the CDR3 is TGTGCCAGCAGTGAATCGGGGGACAGGGAAGCCTACGAGCAGTACTTC. The chain combines TRBV25-1 with TRBJ2-7; 9 bases map to TRBD1. Germline-derived CDR1 and CDR2 are MGHDK and SYGVNS. The V gene end was trimmed by 1 base and the J gene end by 2 bases; junction bases not matched to a gene: 6. This CDR3 has 16 residues.

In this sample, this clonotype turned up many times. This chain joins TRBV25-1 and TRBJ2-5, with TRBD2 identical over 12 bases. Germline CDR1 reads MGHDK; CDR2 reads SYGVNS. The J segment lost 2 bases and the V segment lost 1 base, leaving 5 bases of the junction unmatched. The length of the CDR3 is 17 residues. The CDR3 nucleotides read TGTGCCAGCAGTGAATCCCGCGGACTAGCGGGGCAAGAGACCCAGTACTTC. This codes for CASSESRGLAGQETQYF.

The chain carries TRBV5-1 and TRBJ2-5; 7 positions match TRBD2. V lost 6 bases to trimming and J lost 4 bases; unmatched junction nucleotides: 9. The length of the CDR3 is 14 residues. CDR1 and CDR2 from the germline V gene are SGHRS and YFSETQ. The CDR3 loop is CASKRGPEGETQYF. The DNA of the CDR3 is TGCGCCAGCAAGCGGGGTCCAGAGGGAGAGACCCAGTACTTC.

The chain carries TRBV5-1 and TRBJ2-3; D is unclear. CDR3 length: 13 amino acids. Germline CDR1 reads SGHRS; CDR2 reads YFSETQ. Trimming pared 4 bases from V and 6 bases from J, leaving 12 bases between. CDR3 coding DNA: TGCGCCAGCAGCGCGGCTACTCGCGATACGCAGTATTTT. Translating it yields CASSAATRDTQYF.

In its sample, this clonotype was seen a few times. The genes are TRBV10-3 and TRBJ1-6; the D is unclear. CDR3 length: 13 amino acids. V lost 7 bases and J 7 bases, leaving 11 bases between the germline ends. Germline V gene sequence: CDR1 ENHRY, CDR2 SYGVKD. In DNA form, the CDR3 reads TGTGCCATCACTGGACGGACGAATTCACCCCTCCACTTT. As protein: CAITGRTNSPLHF.